This T cell receptor (beta chain) was sequenced for a study of sequential checkpoint blockade in melanoma. Stated treatment: randomized to nivolumab then ipilimumab (arm A) or the reverse (arm B). CDR1 SQVTM and CDR2 ANQGSEA come from the germline V gene. Trimming cost V 6 bases and J 3 bases; bases outside gene matches: 8. The length of the CDR3 is 14 residues. TCRdb's copy holds only in-frame clones and misses some; the assay was immunoSEQ multiplex PCR. The table records thousands of clones, around 26% of them present only once. The sequence derives from a human donor with melanoma. The material was tumor tissue (inferred from file names), obtained from a patient given nivolumab and ipilimumab in sequence. The gene calls are TRBV29-1 and TRBJ2-7, with 10 nucleotides matching TRBD1. The CDR3 sequence is CSVVPGQGHYEQYF. CDR3 DNA: TGCAGCGTCGTCCCGGGACAGGGGCACTACGAGCAGTACTTC.